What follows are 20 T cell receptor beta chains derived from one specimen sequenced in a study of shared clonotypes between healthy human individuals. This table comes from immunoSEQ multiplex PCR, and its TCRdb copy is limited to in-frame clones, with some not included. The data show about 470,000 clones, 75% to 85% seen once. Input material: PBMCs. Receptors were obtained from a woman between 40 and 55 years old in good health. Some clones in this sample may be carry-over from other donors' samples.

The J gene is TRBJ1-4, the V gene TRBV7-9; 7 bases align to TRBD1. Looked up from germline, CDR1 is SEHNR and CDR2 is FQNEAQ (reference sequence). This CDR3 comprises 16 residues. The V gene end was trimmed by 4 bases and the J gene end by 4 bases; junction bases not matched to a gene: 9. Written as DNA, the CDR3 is TGTGCCAGCAGCTCCACTCCGGGACAGTTTAATGAAAAACTGTTTTTT. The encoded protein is CASSSTPGQFNEKLFF.

This chain's CDR3 is CASSLTRDAPSGELFF. DNA for the CDR3: TGTGCCAGCAGCTTGACTCGGGATGCACCTTCCGGGGAGCTGTTTTTT. This chain uses TRBV7-3 with TRBJ2-2; TRBD2 might be the D (5 bases). This CDR3 contains 16 residues. V lost 3 bases to trimming and J lost 6 bases, with 17 bases between them. The germline V gene encodes CDR1 SGHTA and CDR2 FQGTGA.

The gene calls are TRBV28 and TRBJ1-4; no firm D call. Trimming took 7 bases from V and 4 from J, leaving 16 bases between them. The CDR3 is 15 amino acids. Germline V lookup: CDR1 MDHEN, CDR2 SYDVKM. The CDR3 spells CASIPVGRINEKLFF. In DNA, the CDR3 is TGTGCCAGCATTCCCGTCGGACGGATTAATGAAAAACTGTTTTTT.

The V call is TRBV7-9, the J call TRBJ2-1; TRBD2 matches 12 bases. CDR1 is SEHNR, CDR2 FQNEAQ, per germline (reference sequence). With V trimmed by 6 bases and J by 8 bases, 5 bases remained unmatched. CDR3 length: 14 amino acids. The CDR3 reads CASSWTSGTDEQFF. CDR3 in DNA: TGTGCCAGCAGTTGGACTAGCGGGACCGATGAGCAGTTCTTC.

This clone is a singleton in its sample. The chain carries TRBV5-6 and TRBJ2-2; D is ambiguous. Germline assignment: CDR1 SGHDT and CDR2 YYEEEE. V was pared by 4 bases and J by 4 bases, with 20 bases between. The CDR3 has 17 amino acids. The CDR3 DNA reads TGTGCCAGCAGCCCCCTCGCGGTCGGCGGCAGCACCGGGGAGCTGTTTTTT. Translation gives CASSPLAVGGSTGELFF. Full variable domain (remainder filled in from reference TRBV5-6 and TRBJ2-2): DAGVTQSPTHLIKTRGQQVTLRCSPKSGHDTVSWYQQALGQGPQFIFQYYEEEERQRGNFPDRFSGHQFPNYSSELNVNALLLGDSALYLCASSPLAVGGSTGELFFGEGSRLTVL.

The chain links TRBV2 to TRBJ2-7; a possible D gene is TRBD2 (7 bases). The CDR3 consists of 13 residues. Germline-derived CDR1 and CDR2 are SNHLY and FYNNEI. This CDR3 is CASGDGGLGEQYF. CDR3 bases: TGTGCTTCAGGGGACGGGGGGCTTGGAGAGCAGTACTTC.

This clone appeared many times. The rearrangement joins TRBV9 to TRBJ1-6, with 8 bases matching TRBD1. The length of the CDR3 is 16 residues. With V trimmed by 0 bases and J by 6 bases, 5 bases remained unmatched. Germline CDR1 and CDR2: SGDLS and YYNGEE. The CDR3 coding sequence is TGTGCCAGCAGCGTAGGGGCAGGGGGCCTTAATTCACCCCTCCACTTT. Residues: CASSVGAGGLNSPLHF.

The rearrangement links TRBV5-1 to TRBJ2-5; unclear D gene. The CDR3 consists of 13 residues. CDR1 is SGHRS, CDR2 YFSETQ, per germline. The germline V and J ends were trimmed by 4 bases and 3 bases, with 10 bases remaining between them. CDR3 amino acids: CASSLGWEETQYF. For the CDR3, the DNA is TGCGCCAGCAGCCTGGGGTGGGAAGAGACCCAGTACTTC.

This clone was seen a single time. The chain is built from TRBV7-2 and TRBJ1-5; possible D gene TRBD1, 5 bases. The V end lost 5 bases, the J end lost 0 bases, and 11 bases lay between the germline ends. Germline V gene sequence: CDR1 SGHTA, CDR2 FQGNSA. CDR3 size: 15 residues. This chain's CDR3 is CASSPRDYSNQPQHF. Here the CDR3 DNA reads TGTGCCAGCAGCCCCCGGGACTATAGCAATCAGCCCCAGCATTTT.

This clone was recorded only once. The CDR3 region has the DNA TGTGCCAGCTCACCATTCCTAGGACAGGGGGCGGAGACCCAGTACTTC. This translates into CASSPFLGQGAETQYF. The chain couples TRBV18 to TRBJ2-5, with 11 bases lining up with TRBD1. V dropped 2 bases and J dropped 5; count of bases not matched to a gene: 7. This CDR3 spans 16 amino acids. Germline V gives CDR1 KGHSH, CDR2 LQKENI.

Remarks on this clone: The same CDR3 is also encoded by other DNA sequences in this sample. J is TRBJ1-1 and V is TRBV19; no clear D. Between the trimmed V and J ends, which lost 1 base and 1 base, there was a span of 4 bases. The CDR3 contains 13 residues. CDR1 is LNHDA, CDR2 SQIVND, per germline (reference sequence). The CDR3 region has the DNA TGTGCCAGTAGTATAGGAAGGAACACTGAAGCTTTCTTT. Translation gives CASSIGRNTEAFF.

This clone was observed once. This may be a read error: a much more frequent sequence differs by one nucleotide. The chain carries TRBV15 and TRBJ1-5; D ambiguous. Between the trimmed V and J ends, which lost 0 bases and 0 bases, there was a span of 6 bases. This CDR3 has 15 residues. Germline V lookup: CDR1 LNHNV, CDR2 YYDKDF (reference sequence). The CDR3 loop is CATSRDWGSNQPQHF. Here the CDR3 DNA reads TGTGCCACCAGCAGAGATTGGGGTAGCAATCAGCCCCAGCATTTT. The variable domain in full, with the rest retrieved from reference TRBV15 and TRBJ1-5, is DAMVIQNPRYQVTQFGKPVTLSCSQTLNHNVMYWYQQKSSQAPKLLFHYYDKDFNNEADTPDNFQSRRPNTSFCFLDIRSPGLGDTAMYLCATSRDWGSNQPQHFGDGTRLSIL.

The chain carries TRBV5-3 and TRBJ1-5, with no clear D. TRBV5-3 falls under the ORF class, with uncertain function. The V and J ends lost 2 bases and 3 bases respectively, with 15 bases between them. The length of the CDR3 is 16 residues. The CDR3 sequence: CARSFSGVSVNQPQHF. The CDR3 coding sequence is TGTGCCAGAAGCTTTTCTGGGGTTTCGGTCAATCAGCCCCAGCATTTT.

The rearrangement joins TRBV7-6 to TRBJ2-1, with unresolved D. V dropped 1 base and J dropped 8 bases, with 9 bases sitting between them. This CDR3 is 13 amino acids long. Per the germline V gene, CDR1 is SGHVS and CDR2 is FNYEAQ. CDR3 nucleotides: TGTGCCAGCAGCTTAGATTCCCCAGATGAGCAGTTCTTC. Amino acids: CASSLDSPDEQFF.

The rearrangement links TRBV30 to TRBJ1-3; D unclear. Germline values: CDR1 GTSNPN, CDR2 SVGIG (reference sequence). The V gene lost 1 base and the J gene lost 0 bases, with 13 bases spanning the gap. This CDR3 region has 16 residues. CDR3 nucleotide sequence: TGTGCCTGGAGTGGCGCCAGATTGGCCTCTGGAAACACCATATATTTT. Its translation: CAWSGARLASGNTIYF.

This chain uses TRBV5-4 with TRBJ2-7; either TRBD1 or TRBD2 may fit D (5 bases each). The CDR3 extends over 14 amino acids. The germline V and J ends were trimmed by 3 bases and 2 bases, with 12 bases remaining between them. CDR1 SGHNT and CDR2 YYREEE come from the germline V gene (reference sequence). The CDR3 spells CASSSPGRTYEQYF. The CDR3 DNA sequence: TGTGCCAGCAGCTCCCCGGGACGGACCTACGAGCAGTACTTC.

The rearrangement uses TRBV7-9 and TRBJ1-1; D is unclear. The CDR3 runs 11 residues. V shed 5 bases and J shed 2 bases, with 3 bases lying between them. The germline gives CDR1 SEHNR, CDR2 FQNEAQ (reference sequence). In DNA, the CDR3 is TGTGCCAGCAGCCTCAACACTGAAGCTTTCTTT. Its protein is CASSLNTEAFF.

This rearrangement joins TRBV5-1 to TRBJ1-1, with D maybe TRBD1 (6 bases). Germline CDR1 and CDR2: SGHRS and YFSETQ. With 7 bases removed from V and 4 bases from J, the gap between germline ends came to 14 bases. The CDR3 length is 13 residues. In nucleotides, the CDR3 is TGCGCCAGCCAATTCGAGGGGGGCACTGAAGCTTTCTTT. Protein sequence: CASQFEGGTEAFF. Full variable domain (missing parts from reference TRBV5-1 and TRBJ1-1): KAGVTQTPRYLIKTRGQQVTLSCSPISGHRSVSWYQQTPGQGLQFLFEYFSETQRNKGNFPGRFSGRQFSNSRSEMNVSTLELGDSALYLCASQFEGGTEAFFGQGTRLTVV.

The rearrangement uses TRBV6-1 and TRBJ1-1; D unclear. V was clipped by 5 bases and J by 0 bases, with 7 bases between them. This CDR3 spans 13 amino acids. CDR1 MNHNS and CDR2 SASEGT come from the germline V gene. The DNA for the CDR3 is TGTGCCAGCAGTCCGGTGGTGAACACTGAAGCTTTCTTT. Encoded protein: CASSPVVNTEAFF.

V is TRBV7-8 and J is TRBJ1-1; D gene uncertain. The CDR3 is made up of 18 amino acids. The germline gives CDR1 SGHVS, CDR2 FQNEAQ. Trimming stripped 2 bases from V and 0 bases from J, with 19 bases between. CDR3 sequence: CASSLTMRRRTVNTEAFF. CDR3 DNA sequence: TGTGCCAGCAGCTTAACGATGAGACGGCGTACTGTGAACACTGAAGCTTTCTTT.